Shown below are 11 T cell receptor beta chains from a single sample sequenced in a study of cytomegalovirus exposure and HLA in healthy donors. The primer mix had 60 Vbeta and 13 Jbeta primers. Data came from immunoSEQ multiplex PCR; TCRdb stores just in-frame clones and leaves some out. The sample holds tens of thousands of clones; about 80% are singletons and the top ten take approximately 30%. Sequencing input: PBMCs. The receptors shown here come from a man aged 45-65 years in good health and CMV-seropositive.

This clone occurred once. The rearrangement joins TRBV27 to TRBJ1-2; maybe TRBD1 (6 bases). The CDR3 is made up of 15 amino acids. Looked up from germline, CDR1 is MNHEY and CDR2 is SMNVEV (reference sequence). V lost 5 bases, J lost 1 base, and 14 bases lay in between. DNA of the CDR3: TGTGCCAGCAGTACGACAGGCTATGTTAACTATGGCTACACCTTC. Encoded protein: CASSTTGYVNYGYTF.

The chain is built from TRBV30 and TRBJ2-1; weak D call: TRBD1 (5 bases). The ends were cut back, 1 base at V and 9 bases at J, with 7 bases in the middle. The CDR3 consists of 11 residues. Germline CDR1 reads GTSNPN; CDR2 reads SVGIG (reference sequence). CDR3 residues: CAWSDRTEQFF. As DNA, the CDR3 is TGTGCCTGGAGTGACAGGACTGAGCAGTTCTTC.

The chain is built from TRBV5-1 and TRBJ2-5, with 10 bases identical to TRBD1. With the DNA end fitting TRBJ2-7 better, the J assignment may be wrong. Germline values: CDR1 SGHRS, CDR2 YFSETQ. This CDR3 contains 16 residues. The chain's CDR3 is CASSLDMGQGTYEQYF. For the CDR3, the DNA is TGCGCCAGCAGCTTGGATATGGGACAGGGGACCTACGAGCAGTACTTC.

The CDR3 DNA reads as TGTGCCAGCAGTTCTAGCGGAGCCGTATACGAGCAGTACTTC. It translates to CASSSSGAVYEQYF. The chain has TRBV27 and TRBJ2-7, with 7 bases aligning to TRBD2. Germline CDR1 reads MNHEY; CDR2 reads SMNVEV (reference sequence). V was pared by 4 bases and J by 4 bases, with 7 bases of the junction left unmatched. The CDR3 is made up of 14 amino acids.

This clone was detected once. V and J are TRBV7-3 and TRBJ2-2; 11 nucleotides match TRBD1. The CDR3 sequence is 16 residues long. Germline V CDR1 and CDR2: SGHTA, FQGTGA. J gave up 7 bases and V 3 bases, and 7 bases lay outside the gene matches. The CDR3 DNA follows: TGTGCCAGCAGCTTCCCAGGGACAGGGGGGATCGGGGAGCTGTTTTTT. As protein: CASSFPGTGGIGELFF.

In this sample, this clone turned up once. The chain recombines TRBV29-1 with TRBJ2-1, with D unresolved. This CDR3 is 11 amino acids long. Trimming left V 7 bases short and J 14 bases short, with 18 bases between. CDR1 SQVTM and CDR2 ANQGSEA come from the germline V gene. In nucleotides, the CDR3 is TGCAGCGCCCAAGTGGGTGGAGTTGAGTTCTTC. Translating gives CSAQVGGVEFF.

The rearrangement links TRBV10-3 to TRBJ2-2, with 7 bases identical to TRBD1. The CDR3 contains 16 residues. CDR1 and CDR2 from the germline V gene are ENHRY and SYGVKD. The junction had 2 bases not matched to a gene; V was cut back by 0 bases and J by 1 base. CDR3 loop: CAISESGTVNTGELFF. CDR3 in DNA: TGTGCCATCAGTGAGTCCGGGACAGTGAACACCGGGGAGCTGTTTTTT.

The J gene is TRBJ2-1, the V gene TRBV27, with D possibly being TRBD2 (7 bases). This CDR3 spans 16 amino acids. V shed 1 base and J shed 6 bases, with 16 bases lying between them. Per germline, CDR1 MNHEY and CDR2 SMNVEV (reference sequence). CDR3 region: CASSLLGGRAVNEQFF. As DNA, the CDR3 is TGTGCCAGCAGTTTATTAGGGGGGAGGGCCGTCAATGAGCAGTTCTTC.

V and J are TRBV18 and TRBJ1-2; perhaps TRBD1 as D (5 bases). CDR3 size: 14 residues. CDR1 is KGHSH and CDR2 is LQKENI in the germline V gene. Trimming removed 5 bases at V and 1 base at J, with 11 bases between. The CDR3 spells CASSLDSYNYGYTF. The CDR3 nucleotides are TGTGCCAGCTCATTAGACAGCTATAACTATGGCTACACCTTC. Full variable domain (rest looked up from reference TRBV18 and TRBJ1-2): NAGVMQNPRHLVRRRGQEARLRCSPMKGHSHVYWYRQLPEEGLKFMVYLQKENIIDESGMPKERFSAEFPKEGPSILRIQQVVRGDSAAYFCASSLDSYNYGYTFGSGTRLTVV.

The chain has TRBV11-2 and TRBJ1-1, with 7 bases lining up with TRBD1. The CDR3 is 14 residues long. Looked up from germline, CDR1 is SGHAT and CDR2 is FQNNGV. The V gene end was trimmed by 1 base and the J gene end by 5 bases; junction bases not matched to a gene: 4. For the CDR3, the DNA is TGTGCCAGCAGCTTAGCGGTCAGGGGGACTGAAGCTTTCTTT. Its protein product is CASSLAVRGTEAFF.

The CDR3 sequence is CASSESLGPSNEKLFF. DNA of the CDR3: TGTGCCAGCAGTGAGTCCTTGGGGCCCTCTAATGAAAAACTGTTTTTT. This chain connects TRBV6-1 to TRBJ1-4, with a possible D match to TRBD1 (5 bases). The germline V gene encodes CDR1 MNHNS and CDR2 SASEGT. CDR3 length: 16 residues. V was clipped by 3 bases and J by 3 bases, with 14 bases between them.